This passage covers 16 T cell receptor beta chains from one sample sequenced in a study of blood T cell repertoires in COVID-19. Profiling relied on immunoSEQ multiplex PCR, and the TCRdb table lists in-frame clones only, not all of them. Here the sample spans about 15,000 clones, approximately 89% being singletons. Input material: peripheral blood. The source is a human donor in a cohort sampled during active COVID-19.

The rearrangement joins TRBV28 to TRBJ2-3; 7 nucleotides agree with TRBD1. There are 15 residues in the CDR3. Germline CDR1 is MDHEN and CDR2 is SYDVKM. V lost 5 bases to trimming and J lost 0 bases; unmatched junction nucleotides: 5. The CDR3 nucleotides are TGTGCCAGCAGTCTGCCGGGACAGAGCACAGATACGCAGTATTTT. The encoded protein is CASSLPGQSTDTQYF.

The chain has TRBV5-4 and TRBJ2-1; D is perhaps TRBD2 (7 bases). This CDR3 contains 15 residues. Trimming removed 3 bases from V and 5 bases from J, with 15 bases in between. Germline CDR1 SGHNT, CDR2 YYREEE (reference sequence). The CDR3, as DNA: TGTGCCAGCAGCTCAGGGGCTAGCGGTAACAATGAGCAGTTCTTC. This sequence encodes CASSSGASGNNEQFF.

The chain uses TRBV12-3 or TRBV12-4 and TRBJ1-1; TRBD1 might be the D (6 bases). The CDR3 is 13 amino acids. With 3 bases removed from V and 8 bases from J, the gap between germline ends came to 13 bases. The CDR3, as DNA: TGTGCCAGCAGTTTCGGGACACGGCTCGAAGCTTTCTTT. Translation gives CASSFGTRLEAFF.

Only one count was recorded for this clone. V and J are TRBV7-9 and TRBJ2-3; 10 bases line up with TRBD2. CDR1 is SEHNR, CDR2 FQNEAQ, per germline (reference sequence). This CDR3 contains 17 residues. The J segment lost 1 base and the V segment lost 1 base, leaving 5 bases of the junction unmatched. This CDR3 is CASSLGYGTSGTDTQYF. CDR3 DNA: TGTGCCAGCAGCTTAGGGTATGGGACTAGCGGCACAGATACGCAGTATTTT.

The chain is built from TRBV4-1 and TRBJ2-1; TRBD1 aligns across 7 bases. Losses at the gene ends were 2 bases for V and 4 bases for J; bases not matched to a gene: 8. The CDR3 has 16 residues. Looked up from germline, CDR1 is MGHRA and CDR2 is YSYEKL. In DNA, the CDR3 is TGCGCCAGCAGCCAACCTGACAGGGATCCGTACAATGAGCAGTTCTTC. Translation gives CASSQPDRDPYNEQFF.

The rearrangement joins TRBV5-1 to TRBJ2-1; TRBD2 matches 14 bases. Germline V gene lookup returns CDR1 SGHRS and CDR2 YFSETQ. The ends lost 5 bases at V and 4 bases at J; junction bases unmatched: 8. CDR3 length equals 17 residues. This chain's CDR3 is CASRGTSGRGLYNEQFF. In nucleotides, the CDR3 is TGCGCCAGCAGAGGGACTAGCGGGAGAGGGCTATACAATGAGCAGTTCTTC.

The chain joins TRBV6-5 to TRBJ1-2; D is perhaps TRBD1 (5 bases). The CDR3 is made up of 13 amino acids. Trimming stripped 6 bases from V and 2 bases from J, with 10 bases between. From germline, CDR1 is MNHEY and CDR2 SVGAGI. The CDR3 DNA reads as TGTGCCAGCAGCAGACAGATAAACTATGGCTACACCTTC. As protein: CASSRQINYGYTF.

The V call is TRBV28, the J call TRBJ1-1, with 9 bases lining up with TRBD1. This CDR3 has 15 residues. Germline CDR1 is MDHEN and CDR2 is SYDVKM. V gave up 6 bases and J gave up 4 bases; unmatched junction bases: 9. The CDR3 coding sequence is TGTGCCAGCAGCTTACAGGGGGCATTGGGCACTGAAGCTTTCTTT. It specifies CASSLQGALGTEAFF. The full variable domain, in which reference TRBV28 and TRBJ1-1 provide the parts outside the CDR3, is DVKVTQSSRYLVKRTGEKVFLECVQDMDHENMFWYRQDPGLGLRLIYFSYDVKMKEKGDIPEGYSVSREKKERFSLILESASTNQTSMYLCASSLQGALGTEAFFGQGTRLTVV.

V gene TRBV25-1 combines with J gene TRBJ1-1; 8 nucleotides align to TRBD1. The J segment lost 3 bases and the V segment lost 4 bases, leaving 7 bases of the junction unmatched. CDR1 and CDR2 from the germline V gene are MGHDK and SYGVNS. The CDR3 length is 15 residues. This CDR3 is CASSGTGIVDTEAFF. The CDR3 DNA reads as TGTGCCAGCAGTGGGACAGGGATCGTGGACACTGAAGCTTTCTTT.

J is TRBJ2-2 and V is TRBV5-1; D is perhaps TRBD2 (5 bases). Trimming took 2 bases from V and 1 from J, leaving 12 bases between them. The CDR3 covers 16 residues. From germline, CDR1 is SGHRS and CDR2 YFSETQ. CDR3 sequence (DNA): TGCGCCAGCAGCTTAGGGATTAGCGTGAACACCGGGGAGCTGTTTTTT. Protein: CASSLGISVNTGELFF. Complete variable domain (other parts from reference TRBV5-1 and TRBJ2-2): KAGVTQTPRYLIKTRGQQVTLSCSPISGHRSVSWYQQTPGQGLQFLFEYFSETQRNKGNFPGRFSGRQFSNSRSEMNVSTLELGDSALYLCASSLGISVNTGELFFGEGSRLTVL.

This clone is medium-sized (0.01 to 0.1%) by share. This chain uses TRBV7-6 with TRBJ2-1, with D perhaps TRBD1 (6 bases). V lost 3 bases and J 5 bases, leaving 20 bases between the germline ends. The length of the CDR3 is 17 residues. Per the germline V gene, CDR1 is SGHVS and CDR2 is FNYEAQ. CDR3 sequence (DNA): TGTGCCAGCAGCTTTTCTCAGACAGGTCGGAGCCACAATGAGCAGTTCTTC. Amino acid sequence: CASSFSQTGRSHNEQFF.

The gene calls are TRBV5-8 and TRBJ1-6, with D possibly being TRBD1 (6 bases). This CDR3 is built from 15 residues. Germline values: CDR1 SGHTS, CDR2 YDEGEE. Deletions cut 3 bases from V and 10 bases from J, with 17 bases between. CDR3 in amino acids: CASSWEDRTGSPLHF. The CDR3 DNA sequence: TGTGCCAGCAGCTGGGAAGACAGGACTGGGTCACCCCTCCACTTT.

This sequence joins TRBV2 and TRBJ2-2; D is possibly TRBD1 (7 bases). Germline CDR1 SNHLY, CDR2 FYNNEI. V was shortened by 0 bases and J by 8 bases, with 19 bases between the two germline ends. The CDR3 runs 17 residues. CDR3 loop: CASSEAPTGRFDGELFF. The CDR3 bases are TGTGCCAGCAGTGAAGCGCCGACAGGGAGGTTTGATGGGGAGCTGTTTTTT.

The chain employs TRBV3-1 (or the pseudogene TRBV3-2) and TRBJ2-1; TRBD2 agrees at 7 bases. V was clipped by 0 bases and J by 2 bases; unmatched bases: 4. Germline V gene lookup returns CDR1 LGHDT and CDR2 YNNKEL (reference sequence). The CDR3 consists of 16 residues. The CDR3 DNA follows: TGTGCCAGCAGCCAAGACAGCGGGACTGCCTACAATGAGCAGTTCTTC. This translates into CASSQDSGTAYNEQFF.

V and J are TRBV25-1 and TRBJ1-2, with D unresolved. The CDR3 runs 16 residues. CDR1 is MGHDK and CDR2 is SYGVNS in the germline V gene. V was clipped by 4 bases and J by 4 bases, with 19 bases between them. DNA for the CDR3: TGTGCCAGCAGTGGAGGGTTTGGCTTGTCGAGCTATGGCTACACCTTC. This translates into CASSGGFGLSSYGYTF.

The chain couples TRBV5-5 to TRBJ2-1; possibly TRBD1 for D (6 bases). V lost 2 bases to trimming and J lost 12 bases, with 18 bases between them. Per the germline V gene, CDR1 is SGHKS and CDR2 is YYEKEE (reference sequence). This CDR3 is 14 amino acids long. The CDR3 reads CASSLGGREAVQFF. CDR3 sequence (DNA): TGTGCCAGCAGCTTAGGGGGTCGGGAAGCGGTGCAGTTCTTC.